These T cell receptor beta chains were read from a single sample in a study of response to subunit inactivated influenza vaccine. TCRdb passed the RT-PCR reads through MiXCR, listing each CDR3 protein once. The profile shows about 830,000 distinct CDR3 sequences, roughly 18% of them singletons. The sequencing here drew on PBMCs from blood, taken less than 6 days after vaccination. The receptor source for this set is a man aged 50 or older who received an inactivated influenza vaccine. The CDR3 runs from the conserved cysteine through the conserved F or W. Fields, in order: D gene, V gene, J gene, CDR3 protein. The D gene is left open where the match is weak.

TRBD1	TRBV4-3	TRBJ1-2	CASSQEPTGVYGYTF
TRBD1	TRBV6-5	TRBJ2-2	CASSLTGVGGELFF
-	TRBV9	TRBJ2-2	CASSVRGHGELFF
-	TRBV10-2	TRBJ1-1	CASSDTPAGNTEAFF
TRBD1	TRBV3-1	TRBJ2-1	CASSQADRSVQFF
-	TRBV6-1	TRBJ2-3	CASSEFRGQVTDTQYF
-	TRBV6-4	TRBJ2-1	CASSDQTGGSNEQFF
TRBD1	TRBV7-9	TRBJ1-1	CASSLEQGRVTEAFF
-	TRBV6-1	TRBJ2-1	CASSPADSYNEQFF
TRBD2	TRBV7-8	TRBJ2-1	CASSPWTSGETNEQFF
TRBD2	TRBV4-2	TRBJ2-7	CASSQDLPSGPYEQYF
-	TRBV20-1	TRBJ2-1	CSARDSWAGEQFF
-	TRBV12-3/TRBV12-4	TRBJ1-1	CASSSSGGGTEAFF
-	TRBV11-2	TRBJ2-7	CASGKDNTRSYEQYF
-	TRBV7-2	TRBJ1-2	CASSLEARPNYGYTF
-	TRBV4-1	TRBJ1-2	CASSQGPARIGGYTF